The TCR beta chain described here comes from a study of T-cell memory formation after mild COVID-19. TCRdb processed the 5' RACE reads anew with MiXCR; each CDR3 protein has one entry. The sample carries 380,000 or so distinct CDR3 sequences, around 15% recorded once. Trimming removed 5 bases from V and 7 bases from J, with 17 bases in between. Germline V gives CDR1 SGHAT, CDR2 FQNNGV. This CDR3 has 14 residues. Sequencing was done on a sample of PBMCs or a T cell subset sorted from them (not recorded which). This clonotype was obtained from a man between 18 and 35 years old who had mild COVID-19 (a few samples of this study predate the infection). Cell type and time point are not known. V is TRBV11-2 and J is TRBJ2-5; D could derive from TRBD1 or TRBD2 (6 bases each). The CDR3 spells CASSVTGSGGTQYF. CDR3 DNA sequence: TGTGCCAGCAGCGTAACAGGGTCCGGGGGGACCCAGTACTTC.